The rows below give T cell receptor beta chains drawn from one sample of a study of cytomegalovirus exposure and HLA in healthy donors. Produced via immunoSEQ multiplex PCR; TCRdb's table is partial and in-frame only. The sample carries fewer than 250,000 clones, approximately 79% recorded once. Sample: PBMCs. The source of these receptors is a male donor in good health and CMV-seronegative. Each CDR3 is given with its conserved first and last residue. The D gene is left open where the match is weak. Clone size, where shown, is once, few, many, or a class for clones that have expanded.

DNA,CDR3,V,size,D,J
TGCGCCAGCAGCCAAGTTAGCTCTGGGGCCAACGTCCTGACTTTC,CASSQVSSGANVLTF,TRBV4-3,few,-,TRBJ2-6
TGTGCCAGCAGCTTGGGGACAGGGACGTACGAGCAGTACTTC,CASSLGTGTYEQYF,TRBV5-5,-,TRBD1,TRBJ2-7
TGTGCCAGCAGCACGAATCGGGGGACTGAAGCTTTCTTT,CASSTNRGTEAFF,TRBV5-8,-,-,TRBJ1-1
TGCGCGATTCCAGGGCCCGACTATGGCTACACCTTC,CAIPGPDYGYTF,TRBV29-1,-,-,TRBJ1-2
TGTGCCAGCAGCTCCAACAGGGGTGGGACCACTGAAGCTTTCTTT,CASSSNRGGTTEAFF,TRBV7-2,-,TRBD1,TRBJ1-1
TGTGCCAGCAGCTATTCGGGACAGGGGAACACCATATATTTT,CASSYSGQGNTIYF,TRBV7-8,-,TRBD1,TRBJ1-3
TGTGCCAGCAGCAGCCGGGACAGGGGAGGAACAGATACGCAGTATTTT,CASSSRDRGGTDTQYF,TRBV13,few,TRBD1,TRBJ2-3
TGTGCCAGCAGTCCCCGCCCGACAGGGGTGACTGAAGCTTTCTTT,CASSPRPTGVTEAFF,TRBV27,once,TRBD1,TRBJ1-1
TGTGCCAGCAGTTACCCCGACAGGGGCTATAGGGGCTACACCTTC,CASSYPDRGYRGYTF,TRBV6-6,-,TRBD1,TRBJ1-2
TGTGCCAGCAGCCAATCCCCAGGACAGGGGGATGAAAAACTGTTTTTT,CASSQSPGQGDEKLFF,TRBV16,-,TRBD1,TRBJ1-4
TGTGCCAGCAGTTTACCAGGATTTGTCCCCAGGGGTGAGCAGTTCTTC,CASSLPGFVPRGEQFF,TRBV27,-,-,TRBJ2-1
TGCGCCAGCGGCCCGGGACAGGGGGTGGAGACCCAGTACTTC,CASGPGQGVETQYF,TRBV5-1,-,TRBD1,TRBJ2-5
TGTGCCAGCAGACAGGGGGGAACTAATGAAAAACTGTTTTTT,CASRQGGTNEKLFF,TRBV6-5,few,TRBD1,TRBJ1-4
TGTGCCAGCAGTTGGGACAGCGCCGCCACCTACGAGCAGTACTTC,CASSWDSAATYEQYF,TRBV27,-,TRBD1,TRBJ2-7
TGTGCCAGTCTTGGACAGGGAGAGACCCAGTACTTC,CASLGQGETQYF,TRBV19,-,TRBD1,TRBJ2-5